The clone carrying this TCR beta chain showed up just once. Diagnoses rested on clinical symptoms, serum thyroxine and TRAb, thyroid ultrasound and orbital computed tomography. The data are from a study of T cells in Graves' hyperthyroidism and ophthalmopathy. RNA transcripts yielded amplified TCR beta CDR3 regions. First-round RT-PCR targeting the TCR CDR3 was performed with the HTBI primer set. TCRdb fed the multiplex PCR reads into MiXCR, producing one record per CDR3 protein. The table has 500,000 to 600,000 distinct CDR3 sequences, around 45% seen once; the top ten hold around 7.7%. CDR1 is DFQATT, CDR2 SNEGSKA, per germline (reference sequence). The CDR3 has 15 amino acids. With 6 bases removed from V and 8 bases from J, the gap between germline ends came to 22 bases.

The V and J genes are TRBV20-1 and TRBJ1-4; D remains ambiguous. This TCR derives from a woman between 18 and 30 years old with Graves' hyperthyroidism. The sequencing sample was made of peripheral blood or thyroid tissue (not recorded which). The CDR3 loop is CSASSPRKISEKLFF. The CDR3, as DNA: TGCAGTGCCAGCTCACCACGGAAGATTTCGGAAAAACTGTTTTTT.